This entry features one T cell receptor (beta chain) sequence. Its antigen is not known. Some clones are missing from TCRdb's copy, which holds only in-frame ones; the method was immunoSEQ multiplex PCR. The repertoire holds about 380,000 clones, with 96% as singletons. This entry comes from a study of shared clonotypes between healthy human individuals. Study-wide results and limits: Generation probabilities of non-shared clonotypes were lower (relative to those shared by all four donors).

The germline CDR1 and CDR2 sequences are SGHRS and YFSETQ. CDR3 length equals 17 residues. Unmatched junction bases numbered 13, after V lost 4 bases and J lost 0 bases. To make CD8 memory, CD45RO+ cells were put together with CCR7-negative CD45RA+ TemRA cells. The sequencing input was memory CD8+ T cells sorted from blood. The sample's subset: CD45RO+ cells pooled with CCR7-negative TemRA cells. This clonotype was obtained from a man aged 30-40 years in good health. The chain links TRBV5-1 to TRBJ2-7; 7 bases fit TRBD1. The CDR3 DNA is TGCGCCAGCAGCGTAGGCACTCTGGGACAGCCCTCCTACGAGCAGTACTTC. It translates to CASSVGTLGQPSYEQYF.